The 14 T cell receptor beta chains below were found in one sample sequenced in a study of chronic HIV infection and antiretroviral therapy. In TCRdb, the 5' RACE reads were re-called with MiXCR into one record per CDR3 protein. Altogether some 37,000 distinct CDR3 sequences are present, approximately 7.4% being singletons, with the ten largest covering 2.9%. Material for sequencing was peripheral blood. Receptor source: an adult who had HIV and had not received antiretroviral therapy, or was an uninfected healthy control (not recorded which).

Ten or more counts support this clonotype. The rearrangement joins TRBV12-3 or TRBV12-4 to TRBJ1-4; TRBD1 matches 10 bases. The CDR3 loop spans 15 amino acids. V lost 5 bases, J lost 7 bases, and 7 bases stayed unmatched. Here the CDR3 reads CASSLRQGAVEKLFF. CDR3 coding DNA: TGTGCCAGCAGTCTCCGACAGGGGGCCGTTGAAAAACTGTTTTTT.

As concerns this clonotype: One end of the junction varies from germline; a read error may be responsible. The CDR3 region is CASSKERGDTETFF. CDR3 coding DNA: TGTGCCAGCTCAAAGGAAAGGGGGGACACTGAAACTTTCTTT. The chain combines TRBV6-2 or TRBV6-3 with TRBJ1-1, with TRBD1 as a possible D gene (6 bases). Germline values: CDR1 MNHEY, CDR2 SVGEGT. The CDR3 covers 14 residues.

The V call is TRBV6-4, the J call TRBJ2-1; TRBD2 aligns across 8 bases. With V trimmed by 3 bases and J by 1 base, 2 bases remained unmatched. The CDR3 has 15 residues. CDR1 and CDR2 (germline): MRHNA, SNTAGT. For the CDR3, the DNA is TGTGCCAGCAGTGAACTAGCGGATTCCTACAATGAGCAGTTCTTC. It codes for CASSELADSYNEQFF.

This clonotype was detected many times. As DNA, the CDR3 is TGTGCCAGCGGAGACAGGGTTCAGCCCCAGCATTTT. Encoded protein: CASGDRVQPQHF. V is TRBV28 and J is TRBJ1-5; TRBD1 aligns across 7 bases. The CDR3 contains 12 residues. Looked up from germline, CDR1 is MDHEN and CDR2 is SYDVKM. After removal of 8 bases from V and 6 bases from J, the junction contained 4 bases not matched to a gene.

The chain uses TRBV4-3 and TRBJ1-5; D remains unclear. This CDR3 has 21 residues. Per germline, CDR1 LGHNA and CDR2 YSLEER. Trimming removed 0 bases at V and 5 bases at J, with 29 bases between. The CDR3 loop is CASSQEAQRRYQVITYQPQHF. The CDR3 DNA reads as TGCGCCAGCAGCCAAGAAGCCCAGAGAAGGTATCAGGTGATAACCTATCAGCCCCAGCATTTT.

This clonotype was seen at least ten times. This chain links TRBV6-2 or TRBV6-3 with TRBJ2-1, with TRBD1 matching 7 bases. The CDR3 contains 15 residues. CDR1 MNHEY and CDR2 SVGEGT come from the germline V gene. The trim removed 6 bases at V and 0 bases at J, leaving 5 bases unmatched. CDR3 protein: CASSEQGFSYNEQFF. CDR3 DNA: TGTGCCAGCAGCGAACAGGGGTTCTCCTACAATGAGCAGTTCTTC.

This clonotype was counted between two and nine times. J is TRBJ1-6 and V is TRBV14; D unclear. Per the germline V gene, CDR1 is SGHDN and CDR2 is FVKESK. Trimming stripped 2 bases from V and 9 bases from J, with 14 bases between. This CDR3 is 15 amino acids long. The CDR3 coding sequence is TGTGCCAGCAGCCAATTCGGCAGCCCAATTTCACCCCTCCACTTT. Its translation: CASSQFGSPISPLHF. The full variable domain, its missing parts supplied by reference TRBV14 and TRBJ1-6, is EAGVTQFPSHSVIEKGQTVTLRCDPISGHDNLYWYRRVMGKEIKFLLHFVKESKQDESGMPNNRFLAERTGGTYSTLKVQPAELEDSGVYFCASSQFGSPISPLHFGNGTRLTVT.

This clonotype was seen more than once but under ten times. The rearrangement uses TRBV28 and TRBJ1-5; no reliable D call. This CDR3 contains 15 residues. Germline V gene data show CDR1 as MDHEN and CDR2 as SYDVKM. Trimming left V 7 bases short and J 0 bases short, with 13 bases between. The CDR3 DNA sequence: TGTGCCAGCACCAGAGACAATTTTAGCAATCAGCCCCAGCATTTT. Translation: CASTRDNFSNQPQHF.

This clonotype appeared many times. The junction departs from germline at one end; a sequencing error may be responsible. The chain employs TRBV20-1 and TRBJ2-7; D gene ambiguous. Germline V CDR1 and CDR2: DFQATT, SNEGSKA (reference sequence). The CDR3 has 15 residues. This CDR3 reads CSAREVTAITYEQYF. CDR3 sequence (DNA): TGCAGTGCTCGAGAGGTGACGGCGATTACCTACGAGCAGTACTTC.

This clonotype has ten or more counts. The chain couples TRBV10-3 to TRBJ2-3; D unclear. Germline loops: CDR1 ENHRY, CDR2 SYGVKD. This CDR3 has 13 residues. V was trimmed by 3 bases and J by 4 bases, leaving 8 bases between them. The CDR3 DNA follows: TGTGCCATCAGTGACCTGCGGTCAGATACGCAGTATTTT. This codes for CAISDLRSDTQYF.

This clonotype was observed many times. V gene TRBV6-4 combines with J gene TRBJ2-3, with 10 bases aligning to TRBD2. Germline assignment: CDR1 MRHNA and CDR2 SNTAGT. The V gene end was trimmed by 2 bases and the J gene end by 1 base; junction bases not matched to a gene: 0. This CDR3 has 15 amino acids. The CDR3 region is CASSDGTSGTDTQYF. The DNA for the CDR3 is TGTGCCAGCAGTGACGGGACTAGCGGCACAGATACGCAGTATTTT.

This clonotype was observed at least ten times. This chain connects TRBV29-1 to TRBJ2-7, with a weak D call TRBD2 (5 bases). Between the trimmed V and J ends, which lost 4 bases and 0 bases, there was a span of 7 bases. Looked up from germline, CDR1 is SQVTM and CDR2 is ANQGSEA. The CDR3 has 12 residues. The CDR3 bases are TGCAGCGTTGTACTAGACTCCTACGAGCAGTACTTC. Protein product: CSVVLDSYEQYF.

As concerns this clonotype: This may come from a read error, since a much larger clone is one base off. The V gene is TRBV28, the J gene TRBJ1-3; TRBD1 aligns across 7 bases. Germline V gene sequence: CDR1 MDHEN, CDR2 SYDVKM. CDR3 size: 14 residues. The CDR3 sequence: CASRGNRGGNTVYF. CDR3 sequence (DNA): TGTGCCAGCAGAGGCAACAGGGGAGGAAACACCGTATATTTT.

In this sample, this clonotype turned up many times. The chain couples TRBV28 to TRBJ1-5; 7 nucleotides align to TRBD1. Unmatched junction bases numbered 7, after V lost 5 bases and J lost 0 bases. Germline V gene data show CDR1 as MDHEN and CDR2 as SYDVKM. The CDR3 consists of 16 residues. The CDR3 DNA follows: TGTGCCAGCAGTCCGATCACAGGGGTTAGCAATCAGCCCCAGCATTTT. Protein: CASSPITGVSNQPQHF.